One and the same sample provided the 9 T cell receptor beta chains below, sequenced in a study of CXCR3-negative and CXCR3-positive naive CD8 T cells. UMI-labeled TRB cDNA libraries were prepared by 5' RACE. TCRdb reanalyzed the 5' RACE reads and collapses them to one entry per CDR3 protein, without DNA. The repertoire table contains tens of thousands of distinct CDR3 sequences. The material sequenced was memory CD8+ T cells from blood. The origin of the receptors is a human donor in good health. Some clones in this sample may be carry-over from other donors' samples.

The V gene is TRBV7-8, the J gene TRBJ2-7; TCRdb's D gene call, TRBD1, goes unchecked for lack of DNA. The CDR3 runs 15 residues. In germline, CDR1 is SGHVS, CDR2 FQNEAQ. The CDR3 loop is CASSLGRTGGLEQYF.

The V and J genes are TRBV2 and TRBJ2-7; TCRdb gives TRBD1 as the D gene, but with no DNA this cannot be confirmed. This CDR3 region has 15 residues. Germline V gives CDR1 SNHLY, CDR2 FYNNEI. CDR3 protein: CASSEAGDIPYEQYF.

The V gene is TRBV29-1, the J gene TRBJ2-4. CDR3 size: 13 residues. Germline loops: CDR1 SQVTM, CDR2 ANQGSEA. CDR3 sequence reads: CSVVGTSKNIQYF.

The J gene is TRBJ2-3, the V gene TRBV20-1; TCRdb's D gene call, TRBD1, goes unchecked for lack of DNA. Looked up from germline, CDR1 is DFQATT and CDR2 is SNEGSKA (reference sequence). This CDR3 is 13 amino acids long. CDR3 in amino acids: CSANLALTDTQYF.

The V call is TRBV12-3 or TRBV12-4, the J call TRBJ2-7; TCRdb's D gene call, TRBD1, goes unchecked for lack of DNA. This CDR3 spans 13 amino acids. CDR3 amino acids: CASSRDAAYEQYF.

This chain connects TRBV29-1 to TRBJ2-2. Per the germline V gene, CDR1 is SQVTM and CDR2 is ANQGSEA. The CDR3 contains 13 residues. The CDR3 reads CSAISANTGELFF.

This chain uses TRBV7-2 with TRBJ2-5. The CDR3 runs 13 residues. Per germline, CDR1 SGHTA and CDR2 FQGNSA. CDR3 protein: CASSLWVLETQYF.

The chain uses TRBV29-1 and TRBJ2-2; the D call of TRBD1 rests on TCRdb alone, since no DNA is present to check it. The CDR3 loop spans 14 amino acids. Looked up from germline, CDR1 is SQVTM and CDR2 is ANQGSEA. The CDR3 here is CSAGGTGHTGELFF.

The chain has TRBV7-6 and TRBJ1-2; TCRdb outputs TRBD1, but without DNA this stays unchecked. CDR3 length: 15 residues. The germline CDR1 and CDR2 sequences are SGHVS and FNYEAQ. CDR3 amino acids: CASSLEPGANYGYTF.